This is a list of T cell receptor beta chains from one sample in a study of PD-1 blockade in classical Hodgkin lymphoma. The assay was immunoSEQ multiplex PCR, and TCRdb's table has in-frame clones only and misses some. The repertoire consists of 12,000 to 15,000 clones, with more than 80% occurring once and the leading ten covering approximately 15%. The sequenced sample was peripheral blood mononuclear cells (PBMCs), obtained before the fourth cycle of nivolumab. The source of these receptors is a human donor with classical Hodgkin lymphoma. The CDR3 runs from the conserved cysteine through the conserved F or W. The D gene is left open where the match is weak. Clone size, where shown, is once, few, many, or a class for clones that have expanded.

V	J	D	size	DNA	CDR3
TRBV20-1	TRBJ1-2	TRBD1	.	TGCAGTGCTCGGGGACAGGGTGGCTACACCTTC	CSARGQGGYTF
TRBV9	TRBJ2-1	.	.	TGTGCCAGCAGCCCCATGGGGGTGAATTTTGATGAGCAGTTCTTC	CASSPMGVNFDEQFF
TRBV28	TRBJ2-7	TRBD1	once	TGTGCCAGCAGGACCGGGACAGGATACGAGCAGTACTTC	CASRTGTGYEQYF
TRBV27	TRBJ1-2	.	few	TGTGCCAGCAGTTTAGTCCCCAACTATGGCTACACCTTC	CASSLVPNYGYTF
TRBV4-3	TRBJ1-4	.	few	TGCGCCAGCAGCCAAGATCGGTCCGGACTTACTAATGAAAAACTGTTTTTT	CASSQDRSGLTNEKLFF
TRBV9	TRBJ2-5	TRBD1	.	TGTGCCAGCAGCCCCCATGGGCGGACAGGGCCACAAGAGACCCAGTACTTC	CASSPHGRTGPQETQYF
TRBV2	TRBJ1-1	.	.	TGTGCCAGCAGGGGGACACCGAACACTGAAGCTTTCTTT	CASRGTPNTEAFF
TRBV6-6	TRBJ2-4	.	.	TGTGCCAGCAGTTACCCCCCATTTACAGGGGAGGACATTCAGTACTTC	CASSYPPFTGEDIQYF
TRBV5-1	TRBJ2-5	.	.	TGCGCCAGCAGCTTGGCCCGGGAGACCCAGTACTTC	CASSLARETQYF
TRBV6-6	TRBJ2-5	TRBD1	.	TGTGCCAGCAGTTCTCAAGGCAGGGGGCAAGAGACCCAGTACTTC	CASSSQGRGQETQYF
TRBV10-3	TRBJ1-5	.	.	TGTGCCATCGCCAGGCAGGGCGATCAGCCCCAGCATTTT	CAIARQGDQPQHF
TRBV9	TRBJ2-5	TRBD2	.	TGTGCCAGCAGCCCGGGGACTAGCGGGGGATTTCAAGAGACCCAGTACTTC	CASSPGTSGGFQETQYF
TRBV27	TRBJ2-7	TRBD2	.	TGTGCCAGCAGTCAAATGGTACTAGCGGGGGAACCCTACGAGCAGTACTTC	CASSQMVLAGEPYEQYF
TRBV4-2	TRBJ2-6	TRBD1	.	TGTGCCAGCAGCCAAGAGGCGGGACAGGTTACGACCGGGGCCAACGTCCTGACTTTC	CASSQEAGQVTTGANVLTF
TRBV7-2	TRBJ1-2	.	once	TGTGCCAGCAGCTCGCGGGCCCCGAAGGATGGCTACACCTTC	CASSSRAPKDGYTF
TRBV19	TRBJ2-5	TRBD1	.	TGTGCCACCCGGACAGGGGGCTTCCAAGAGACCCAGTACTTC	CATRTGGFQETQYF
TRBV15	TRBJ1-3	TRBD1	.	TGTGCCACCAGCAGAGCCGGGACAGGCCCTGACACCATATATTTT	CATSRAGTGPDTIYF
TRBV5-1	TRBJ1-4	.	.	TGCGCCAGCAGCCCCGGGACATTAGAGGAAAAACTGTTTTTT	CASSPGTLEEKLFF
TRBV28	TRBJ2-7	.	.	TGTGCCAGCAGAACCATCGGACACAGCTCCTACGAGCAGTACTTC	CASRTIGHSSYEQYF
TRBV6-6	TRBJ1-2	.	.	TGTGCCAGCAGTTACTCGATGCAGGGTACCGCTGGCTACACCTTC	CASSYSMQGTAGYTF
TRBV28	TRBJ1-6	TRBD1	.	TGTGCCAGCATAACGGTCTGGGACAGGGGAAATTCACCCCTCCACTTT	CASITVWDRGNSPLHF
TRBV7-2	TRBJ1-6	.	once	TGTGCCAGCAGCCCGGACCTTTCACCCCTCCACTTT	CASSPDLSPLHF
TRBV7-3	TRBJ2-3	.	.	TGTGCCAGCAGCTACGGACCCAAAGGGGAAGAAACGCAGTATTTT	CASSYGPKGEETQYF
TRBV28	TRBJ1-5	.	.	TGTGCCAGCAGTTTACTCCAAACTGGGGCGGAGCCCTATAGCAATCAGCCCCAGCATTTT	CASSLLQTGAEPYSNQPQHF